The 25 T cell receptor beta chains below were found in one sample sequenced in a study of shared clonotypes between healthy human individuals (TCRdb year 2020). CD8 naive samples were CD45RO-negative cells positively selected for CCR7, giving a CD45RA+CCR7+ population that excluded TemRA cells. The protocol used for the library was the immunoSEQ multiplex PCR assay. TCRdb took this table from immuneACCESS and kept in-frame rearrangements with V and J called. Such tables lack part of the clones; where checked against another copy, unresolved V genes explain under half of the gap, and the rest is unexplained. For this sample there are over 2 million clones; about 95% appear just once. The ten largest clones represent around 1.1% of the sample. Material: naive CD8+ T cells sorted from blood. The sample's cell subset or site label, decoded: CD45RA+CCR7+. The receptors shown here come from a man younger than 35 in good health.

This chain connects TRBV25-1 to TRBJ2-2, with 8 bases that match TRBD2. This CDR3 has 17 residues. With V trimmed by 1 base and J by 4 bases, 8 bases remained unmatched. Germline CDR1 is MGHDK and CDR2 is SYGVNS. Here the CDR3 reads CASSESLTLAGTGELFF. The CDR3, as DNA: TGTGCCAGCAGTGAATCTCTCACTCTAGCGGGCACCGGGGAGCTGTTTTTT.

V usage is TRBV30 and J usage is TRBJ2-7; perhaps TRBD1 as D (5 bases). CDR1 and CDR2 from the germline V gene are GTSNPN and SVGIG (reference sequence). The germline V and J ends were trimmed by 1 base and 3 bases, with 7 bases remaining between them. The CDR3 is 12 residues long. Written as DNA, the CDR3 is TGTGCCTGGAGTGCGGACATCTACGAGCAGTACTTC. This encodes CAWSADIYEQYF.

V usage is TRBV7-9 and J usage is TRBJ1-4, with D possibly matching TRBD1 (6 bases). The germline gives CDR1 SEHNR, CDR2 FQNEAQ (reference sequence). The CDR3 has 15 residues. V was shortened by 5 bases and J by 8 bases, with 18 bases between the two germline ends. The CDR3 here is CASSRPMGAEEKLFF. For the CDR3, the DNA is TGTGCCAGCAGCAGACCGATGGGGGCTGAGGAAAAACTGTTTTTT.

The rearrangement joins TRBV13 to TRBJ2-7, with D perhaps matching TRBD2 (5 bases). The CDR3 extends over 12 amino acids. The ends were cut back, 5 bases at V and 5 bases at J, with 10 bases in the middle. Germline CDR1 PRHDT, CDR2 FYEKMQ (reference sequence). In DNA, the CDR3 is TGTGCCAGCAGCCCCCCCGGGGACGAGCAGTACTTC. Translating it yields CASSPPGDEQYF.

The genes are TRBV6-5 and TRBJ1-2; 8 nucleotides align to TRBD1. Trimming took 0 bases from V and 8 from J; bases not matched to a gene: 8. CDR3 length equals 15 residues. Germline CDR1 reads MNHEY; CDR2 reads SVGAGI. The CDR3 sequence: CASSYSDRGGGGYTF. The CDR3, as DNA: TGTGCCAGCAGTTACTCAGACAGGGGTGGTGGAGGCTACACCTTC.

Remarks on this clone: A much larger clone lies one base from this, so it may be a read error. Other DNA sequences in the sample encode the same CDR3. This chain joins TRBV6-5 and TRBJ1-1; the D is unclear. The germline V gene encodes CDR1 MNHEY and CDR2 SVGAGI. V was clipped by 2 bases and J by 2 bases, with 3 bases between them. The CDR3 spans 12 residues. DNA of the CDR3: TGTGCCAGCAGTTACAGTAACACTGAAGCTTTCTTT. Its protein is CASSYSNTEAFF.

V gene TRBV11-2 combines with J gene TRBJ2-7, with D tentatively TRBD1 (6 bases). V lost 0 bases, J lost 7 bases, and 13 bases lay in between. Per germline, CDR1 SGHAT and CDR2 FQNNGV. CDR3 length: 14 residues. CDR3 bases: TGTGCCAGCAGCTTAGATCAGGGGTTGGTTGAGCAGTACTTC. Translation: CASSLDQGLVEQYF. Combining the CDR3 with reference TRBV11-2 and TRBJ2-7 gives the whole variable domain EAGVAQSPRYKIIEKRQSVAFWCNPISGHATLYWYQQILGQGPKLLIQFQNNGVVDDSQLPKDRFSAERLKGVDSTLKIQPAKLEDSAVYLCASSLDQGLVEQYFGPGTRLTVT.

The V call is TRBV21-1, the J call TRBJ2-7; the table's D call, TRBD2, has no DNA check behind it. TRBV21-1 is a listed pseudogene. The CDR3 extends over 20 amino acids. CDR3 amino acids: CASSKVQTSGRALRSYEQYF. The DNA of the CDR3 is TGTGCCAGCAGCAAAGTGCAGACTAGCGGGAGGGCCTTGAGGAGCTACGAGCAGTACTTC.

With regard to this clone: A junction boundary mismatches the germline segment, possibly from a read error. The chain links TRBV29-1 to TRBJ2-3, with 7 bases lining up with TRBD2. The CDR3 contains 10 residues. In germline, CDR1 is SQVTM, CDR2 ANQGSEA. DNA of the CDR3: TGCAGCGTTGAAGACTGGGGGGGAGATTTT. Translation: CSVEDWGGDF.

A word on this clone: With a far larger clone one base away, a read error is the likely cause. The chain is built from TRBV13 and TRBJ2-6; D remains ambiguous. CDR3 length: 14 residues. CDR1 PRHDT and CDR2 FYEKMQ come from the germline V gene (reference sequence). The CDR3 DNA follows: TGTGTCAGCAGCTTAGAAGGTGGGGCCAACGTCCTGACTTTC. It codes for CVSSLEGGANVLTF.

V and J are TRBV9 and TRBJ1-1; no clear D. The germline gives CDR1 SGDLS, CDR2 YYNGEE. V lost 7 bases to trimming and J lost 0 bases, with 22 bases between them. This CDR3 spans 17 amino acids. The CDR3 region has the DNA TGTGCCAGCGGTCTTATTCCTCAAAACACCATGAACACTGAAGCTTTCTTT. Protein sequence: CASGLIPQNTMNTEAFF.

The chain's CDR3 is CASSEDSFTGDYGYTF. The CDR3 DNA is TGTGCCAGCAGTGAGGACTCCTTCACAGGAGACTATGGCTACACCTTC. The J gene is TRBJ1-2, the V gene TRBV2; weak D call: TRBD1 (5 bases). Germline CDR1 reads SNHLY; CDR2 reads FYNNEI. This CDR3 comprises 16 residues. V lost 3 bases, J lost 3 bases, and 17 bases lay in between.

The table lists this clone with a count of one. V usage is TRBV6-5 and J usage is TRBJ2-3, with TRBD1 as a possible D gene (5 bases). V was cut by 0 bases and J by 4 bases, with 11 bases left in between. Germline CDR1 and CDR2: MNHEY and SVGAGI. The CDR3 spans 15 residues. CDR3 loop: CASSYSRLGADTQYF. CDR3 coding DNA: TGTGCCAGCAGTTACTCCAGGTTAGGGGCAGATACGCAGTATTTT.

This chain connects TRBV27 to TRBJ2-7; D is tentatively TRBD1 or TRBD2 (5 bases each). This CDR3 comprises 14 residues. Germline CDR1 and CDR2: MNHEY and SMNVEV (reference sequence). Trimming removed 5 bases from V and 1 base from J, with 12 bases in between. The CDR3 protein is CASSPAGTSYEQYF. DNA of the CDR3: TGTGCCAGCAGTCCCGCCGGGACGTCCTACGAGCAGTACTTC.

J is TRBJ2-7 and V is TRBV6-1, with 13 bases identical to TRBD2. CDR1 is MNHNS, CDR2 SASEGT, per germline. CDR3 length: 15 residues. With V trimmed by 7 bases and J by 5 bases, 8 bases remained unmatched. This chain's CDR3 is CASKTLAGGPNEQYF. Written as DNA, the CDR3 is TGTGCCAGCAAGACACTAGCGGGAGGGCCAAACGAGCAGTACTTC.

A remark on this clone: In the same sample, other DNA sequences code for this CDR3. The V gene is TRBV27, the J gene TRBJ2-5; D possibly uses TRBD1 or TRBD2 (5 bases each). Looked up from germline, CDR1 is MNHEY and CDR2 is SMNVEV (reference sequence). V lost 0 bases and J 4 bases, leaving 6 bases between the germline ends. This CDR3 has 13 amino acids. The CDR3: CASSLSGGETQYF. CDR3 in DNA: TGTGCCAGCAGTTTATCTGGGGGAGAGACCCAGTACTTC.

This clone was detected only once. This rearrangement joins TRBV11-2 to TRBJ1-5; unclear D gene. The CDR3 consists of 13 residues. Trimming shortened V by 3 bases and J by 0 bases, and 3 bases separated the two germline ends. Germline V gene lookup returns CDR1 SGHAT and CDR2 FQNNGV. The CDR3, as DNA: TGTGCCAGCAGCTTCGGTAGCAATCAGCCCCAGCATTTT. Its protein is CASSFGSNQPQHF.

This rearrangement joins TRBV29-1 to TRBJ2-2; 10 nucleotides align to TRBD1. Germline V gene sequence: CDR1 SQVTM, CDR2 ANQGSEA. V was clipped by 6 bases and J by 6 bases; unmatched bases: 10. The CDR3 is 15 residues long. This chain's CDR3 is CSVKAGTGVAGELFF. The CDR3 region has the DNA TGCAGCGTCAAAGCCGGGACAGGGGTCGCCGGGGAGCTGTTTTTT.

The genes are TRBV10-3 and TRBJ2-2, with 14 bases fitting TRBD2. Unmatched junction bases numbered 5, after V lost 6 bases and J lost 2 bases. Looked up from germline, CDR1 is ENHRY and CDR2 is SYGVKD. The CDR3 is 17 residues long. CDR3 in amino acids: CAIRGLAGGANTGELFF. DNA for the CDR3: TGTGCCATCAGAGGACTAGCGGGGGGAGCTAACACCGGGGAGCTGTTTTTT.

The rearrangement uses TRBV5-1 and TRBJ1-1; D gene ambiguous. The germline CDR1 and CDR2 sequences are SGHRS and YFSETQ. V shed 0 bases and J shed 6 bases, with 21 bases lying between them. The CDR3 runs to 17 residues. The CDR3 here is CASSLVRAIKGTAEAFF. The CDR3 nucleotides are TGCGCCAGCAGCTTGGTACGGGCAATCAAAGGTACCGCTGAAGCTTTCTTT.

This clone was recorded only once. A much larger clonotype is one base distant, so this may be a read error. Other nucleotide sequences in the sample specify the same CDR3. The V gene is TRBV30, the J gene TRBJ1-5, with a possible D match to TRBD1 (5 bases). CDR1 is GTSNPN and CDR2 is SVGIG in the germline V gene (reference sequence). The CDR3 is 13 amino acids. The V end was cut by 0 bases, the J end by 7 bases, with 10 bases between. CDR3 amino acids: CAWSVQVNQPQHF. In DNA form, the CDR3 reads TGTGCCTGGAGTGTACAGGTAAACCAGCCCCAGCATTTT.

V is TRBV7-8 and J is TRBJ2-1; TRBD1 might be the D (6 bases). CDR3 length: 16 residues. Germline V gene sequence: CDR1 SGHVS, CDR2 FQNEAQ. V lost 0 bases and J 2 bases, leaving 11 bases between the germline ends. CDR3 sequence (DNA): TGTGCCAGCAGCTTAGCAACAGGGCCCGCCTACAATGAGCAGTTCTTC. This gives the protein CASSLATGPAYNEQFF. Based on the CDR3 plus reference TRBV7-8 and TRBJ2-1, the full variable domain is GAGVSQSPRYKVAKRGQDVALRCDPISGHVSLFWYQQALGQGPEFLTYFQNEAQLDKSGLPSDRFFAERPEGSVSTLKIQRTQQEDSAVYLCASSLATGPAYNEQFFGPGTRLTVL.

For this clone: Because the CDR3 is missing its conserved closing phenylalanine or tryptophan, this is likely a read error. Because the CDR3's place on the DNA is in doubt, the DNA is left out and the CDR3 is given as listed by TCRdb. The chain's CDR3 is CASSYSKGGEIA. This sequence joins TRBV6-6 and TRBJ1-2. The length of the CDR3 is 12 amino acids, counting both ends. The germline CDR1 and CDR2 sequences are MNHNY and SVGAGI (reference sequence).

This chain joins TRBV6-1 and TRBJ2-7, with D possibly being TRBD1 (6 bases). The V gene's germline CDR1 is MNHNS and CDR2 SASEGT. Trimming pared 1 base from V and 2 bases from J, leaving 9 bases between. This CDR3 has 14 residues. The CDR3, as DNA: TGTGCCAGCAGTGAAGTGCAGGGGACCTACGAGCAGTACTTC. It yields the protein CASSEVQGTYEQYF.

For the CDR3, the DNA is TGCGCCAGCAGCATACTAGCGGGGGGGAACACAGATACGCAGTATTTT. Residues: CASSILAGGNTDTQYF. The chain links TRBV5-1 to TRBJ2-3; TRBD2 matches at 13 bases. The germline V gene encodes CDR1 SGHRS and CDR2 YFSETQ. V was clipped by 4 bases and J by 2 bases; unmatched bases: 4. CDR3 length: 16 residues.